The 12 T cell receptor beta chains below all came from one sample that was sequenced in a study of cytomegalovirus exposure and HLA in healthy donors. Amplification used 60 Vbeta primers and 13 Jbeta primers. Profiling relied on immunoSEQ multiplex PCR, and the TCRdb table lists in-frame clones only, not all of them. The sample table includes about 150,000 clones. The source material was PBMCs. These receptor sequences come from a woman aged 45-65 years in good health and CMV-seronegative.

Note on this clone: Mismatch with germline at one junction end may stem from a read error. The rearrangement links TRBV5-1 to TRBJ1-3; no firm D call. Germline V gives CDR1 SGHRS, CDR2 YFSETQ. The CDR3 spans 15 residues. CDR3 sequence (DNA): TGCGCCAGCAGCCCGGGATTCGGGGATGGAAACGCCATATATTTT. This gives the protein CASSPGFGDGNAIYF.

The rearrangement joins TRBV5-6 to TRBJ1-5; D gene ambiguous. V gave up 3 bases and J gave up 5 bases, with 12 bases separating them. From germline, CDR1 is SGHDT and CDR2 YYEEEE. This CDR3 is 14 amino acids long. The CDR3 sequence: CASSSYSTDQPQHF. CDR3 DNA: TGTGCCAGCAGCTCTTATAGCACGGATCAGCCCCAGCATTTT.

This chain joins TRBV29-1 and TRBJ1-3; tentative D call: TRBD1 (6 bases). Germline lookup yields CDR1 SQVTM and CDR2 ANQGSEA. The CDR3 length is 15 residues. Trimming took off 2 bases at V and 0 bases at J, with 11 bases between the two ends. The CDR3 protein is CSVEYRAPSGNTIYF. In DNA, the CDR3 is TGCAGCGTTGAATACAGGGCCCCCTCTGGAAACACCATATATTTT.

The rearrangement uses TRBV7-9 and TRBJ1-2; 9 bases align to TRBD1. J was trimmed by 8 bases and V by 9 bases; bases with no gene match: 16. CDR3 length: 15 amino acids. CDR1 and CDR2 (germline): SEHNR, FQNEAQ (reference sequence). The CDR3 DNA is TGTGCCAGTCTACAGGGGGCTTACGAGCTTACGGGCTACACCTTC. It specifies CASLQGAYELTGYTF.

The chain combines TRBV5-6 with TRBJ2-5; D is possibly TRBD1 (6 bases). This CDR3 has 14 residues. Deletions cut 2 bases from V and 5 bases from J, with 13 bases between. Germline V gene sequence: CDR1 SGHDT, CDR2 YYEEEE. The CDR3 region has the DNA TGTGCCAGCAGCTTATCAGGGGTAGGGGAGACCCAGTACTTC. It encodes CASSLSGVGETQYF.

This chain uses TRBV5-4 with TRBJ2-7, with 7 bases that match TRBD1. The junction had 6 bases not matched to a gene; V was cut back by 3 bases and J by 0 bases. This CDR3 region has 15 residues. Germline assignment: CDR1 SGHNT and CDR2 YYREEE (reference sequence). CDR3 sequence: CASSSRDSGSYEQYF. The DNA for the CDR3 is TGTGCCAGCAGCTCCCGGGACAGTGGCTCCTACGAGCAGTACTTC.

As regards this clone: Germline and junction disagree at one end, which may indicate a read error. The rearrangement uses TRBV28 and TRBJ1-1, with D maybe TRBD1 (6 bases). The germline CDR1 and CDR2 sequences are MDHEN and SYDVKM. This CDR3 is built from 14 residues. Here the CDR3 DNA reads TGTGCCAGCAGTTTGGTGCAGGGGAACGCTGAAGCTTTCTTT. Amino acid sequence: CASSLVQGNAEAFF.

The gene calls are TRBV29-1 and TRBJ2-2; 8 nucleotides match TRBD1. Germline trimming cut 7 bases from V and 3 bases from J; bases unmatched to any gene: 4. Germline V lookup: CDR1 SQVTM, CDR2 ANQGSEA. This CDR3 spans 13 amino acids. The CDR3 is CSAGQGDTGELFF. CDR3 in DNA: TGCAGCGCCGGACAGGGCGACACCGGGGAGCTGTTTTTT.

V usage is TRBV19 and J usage is TRBJ2-1; D is possibly TRBD2 (5 bases). Germline V gene sequence: CDR1 LNHDA, CDR2 SQIVND (reference sequence). V was cut by 9 bases and J by 3 bases, with 9 bases left in between. The CDR3 covers 12 residues. The CDR3 protein is CASQLDYNEQFF. The CDR3 region has the DNA TGTGCCAGCCAACTAGACTACAATGAGCAGTTCTTC. Full variable domain (rest looked up from reference TRBV19 and TRBJ2-1): DGGITQSPKYLFRKEGQNVTLSCEQNLNHDAMYWYRQDPGQGLRLIYYSQIVNDFQKGDIAEGYSVSREKKESFPLTVTSAQKNPTAFYLCASQLDYNEQFFGPGTRLTVL.

The chain has TRBV6-5 and TRBJ1-4; 9 positions agree with TRBD1. Germline-derived CDR1 and CDR2 are MNHEY and SVGAGI. The CDR3 spans 15 residues. After removal of 6 bases from V and 1 base from J, the junction contained 3 bases not matched to a gene. In nucleotides, the CDR3 is TGTGCCAGCAGCCGACAGGGGGGAACTAATGAAAAACTGTTTTTT. Translating gives CASSRQGGTNEKLFF.

The rearrangement links TRBV5-1 to TRBJ2-3; D uncertain. Trimming took 2 bases from V and 2 from J, leaving 3 bases between them. The CDR3 covers 12 residues. CDR1 and CDR2 from the germline V gene are SGHRS and YFSETQ. CDR3 bases: TGCGCCAGCAGCTTCTACACAGATACGCAGTATTTT. Translated: CASSFYTDTQYF.

The chain couples TRBV5-6 to TRBJ2-7; D ambiguous. V gave up 1 base and J gave up 5 bases, with 13 bases separating them. Germline V CDR1 and CDR2: SGHDT, YYEEEE. CDR3 size: 14 residues. Written as DNA, the CDR3 is TGTGCCAGCAGCTTGAACGTCCAGCGCAACGAGCAGTACTTC. Translation gives CASSLNVQRNEQYF.